The 17 T cell receptor beta chains reported below all come from one sample, sequenced in a study of T cell repertoires in cytomegalovirus infection (dated by TCRdb to between 2018 and 2020). Which antigens these TCRs recognize remains unknown. Per the publication, the treatment or condition label means: in vitro stimulation with specific CMV peptide epitopes to enrich CMV-specific T cells. Instrument on record: Illumina HiSeq 1500. TCRdb redid the processing of the public reads, applying fastp at Q25 and MiXCR, and retained in-frame beta chains. Every distinct CDR3 protein forms one entry, paired with its most common genes and DNA. Present in this sample are a few hundred thousand distinct CDR3 sequences, about 32% of which were seen just once. The ten largest clones add up to less than 15% of the sample. The source material was cultured PBMCs, sampled from culture after CMV antigen stimulation. All receptors derive from a human donor in good health (CMV status not recorded). Some clones in this sample may be carry-over from other donors' samples.

This chain links TRBV12-3 or TRBV12-4 with TRBJ1-2; D possibly corresponds to TRBD1 (6 bases). The V end was cut by 6 bases, the J end by 5 bases, with 13 bases between. The CDR3 is made up of 13 amino acids. The CDR3 coding sequence is TGTGCCAGCAGCACCGGGACACCATATGGCTACACCTTC. It yields the protein CASSTGTPYGYTF.

The V gene is TRBV7-9, the J gene TRBJ2-2; tentatively, D is TRBD1 (5 bases). V shed 3 bases and J shed 5 bases, with 13 bases lying between them. Germline assignment: CDR1 SEHNR and CDR2 FQNEAQ (reference sequence). This CDR3 comprises 15 residues. The CDR3 DNA reads TGTGCCAGCAGCTTTGGCCAGGGAAGTACCGGGGAGCTGTTTTTT. It encodes CASSFGQGSTGELFF. Looking up the rest from reference TRBV7-9 and TRBJ2-2 gives the full variable domain: DTGVSQNPRHKITKRGQNVTFRCDPISEHNRLYWYRQTLGQGPEFLTYFQNEAQLEKSRLLSDRFSAERPKGSFSTLEIQRTEQGDSAMYLCASSFGQGSTGELFFGEGSRLTVL.

The sample holds a few counts of this clonotype. This chain links TRBV28 with TRBJ1-5, with 12 bases aligning to TRBD1. Germline V CDR1 and CDR2: MDHEN, SYDVKM. This CDR3 is 16 amino acids long. The V segment lost 3 bases and the J segment 5 bases; nucleotides outside the gene matches: 5. The CDR3 DNA reads as TGTGCCAGCAGTTTTCCCGGGACAGGGGGCCATCAGCCCCAGCATTTT. Translated, it gives CASSFPGTGGHQPQHF.

V and J are TRBV28 and TRBJ1-2, with D possibly matching TRBD1 (6 bases). This CDR3 has 13 amino acids. Looked up from germline, CDR1 is MDHEN and CDR2 is SYDVKM. V was trimmed by 6 bases and J by 5 bases, leaving 13 bases between them. The DNA of the CDR3 is TGTGCCAGCAGGGGGACAACTCCTTATGGCTACACCTTC. Protein product: CASRGTTPYGYTF.

This clonotype has more than one count but fewer than ten. This chain uses TRBV5-6 with TRBJ1-1; D not resolved. The CDR3 totals 13 residues. Trimming cost V 0 bases and J 4 bases, with 7 bases left between them. Germline V gives CDR1 SGHDT, CDR2 YYEEEE. Here the CDR3 DNA reads TGTGCCAGCAGCTTGGCAGGCCCCACTGAAGCTTTCTTT. This gives the protein CASSLAGPTEAFF.

A note on this clonotype: The junction departs from germline at one end; a sequencing error may be responsible. The V and J genes are TRBV28 and TRBJ2-7; TRBD2 matches 10 bases. Germline CDR1 and CDR2: MDHEN and SYDVKM. The CDR3 runs to 12 residues. The CDR3 protein is CASSLLAGEVCF. CDR3 in DNA: TGTGCCAGCAGTTTACTAGCGGGAGAGGTGTGCTTC.

The chain recombines TRBV7-2 with TRBJ2-7; 8 positions match TRBD1. This CDR3 is built from 14 residues. The V segment lost 3 bases and the J segment 3 bases; nucleotides outside the gene matches: 4. Germline V gives CDR1 SGHTA, CDR2 FQGNSA. The CDR3 here is CASSLGQAGYEQYF. The CDR3 bases are TGTGCCAGCAGCTTGGGACAGGCAGGCTACGAGCAGTACTTC. The full variable domain, with the rest looked up from reference TRBV7-2 and TRBJ2-7, is GAGVSQSPSNKVTEKGKDVELRCDPISGHTALYWYRQSLGQGLEFLIYFQGNSAPDKSGLPSDRFSAERTGGSVSTLTIQRTQQEDSAVYLCASSLGQAGYEQYFGPGTRLTVT.

This clonotype appeared a few times. The V gene is TRBV28, the J gene TRBJ1-4; D is possibly TRBD1 (5 bases). CDR1 is MDHEN and CDR2 is SYDVKM in the germline V gene. Between the trimmed V and J ends, which lost 9 bases and 0 bases, there was a span of 11 bases. The length of the CDR3 is 14 residues. The CDR3 loop reads CASGQTATNEKLFF. The CDR3 DNA is TGTGCCAGTGGACAAACGGCAACTAATGAAAAACTGTTTTTT.

This clonotype was found a few times. The chain combines TRBV12-3 or TRBV12-4 with TRBJ2-5, with a weak D call TRBD1 (6 bases). The CDR3 has 13 residues. Trimming pared 7 bases from V and 5 bases from J, leaving 14 bases between. In nucleotides, the CDR3 is TGTGCCAGCAACCTCAGGGGTCTCGAGACCCAGTACTTC. Translating gives CASNLRGLETQYF.

The chain has TRBV20-1 and TRBJ1-5; D remains ambiguous. Germline V gives CDR1 DFQATT, CDR2 SNEGSKA (reference sequence). Trimming stripped 6 bases from V and 0 bases from J, with 9 bases between. CDR3 length equals 13 residues. CDR3 amino acids: CSAVRDSNQPQHF. In nucleotides, the CDR3 is TGCAGTGCCGTACGGGATAGCAATCAGCCCCAGCATTTT.

This chain joins TRBV11-2 and TRBJ2-1; 10 positions match TRBD1. The J segment lost 12 bases and the V segment lost 4 bases, leaving 9 bases of the junction unmatched. The CDR3 totals 14 residues. CDR1 is SGHAT and CDR2 is FQNNGV in the germline V gene. The CDR3 DNA is TGTGCCAGCAGCTCCGGGACAGGGGTTACGGGGCAGTTCTTC. This sequence encodes CASSSGTGVTGQFF.

The rearrangement uses TRBV7-9 and TRBJ1-2; 8 nucleotides line up with TRBD1. CDR1 is SEHNR, CDR2 FQNEAQ, per germline (reference sequence). V was clipped by 5 bases and J by 8 bases; unmatched bases: 16. The CDR3 is 16 amino acids. CDR3 region: CASSPFGTGDAGGYTF. The CDR3 coding sequence is TGTGCCAGCAGCCCTTTTGGGACAGGCGATGCTGGAGGCTACACCTTC.

The gene calls are TRBV20-1 and TRBJ1-2; 12 positions agree with TRBD1. This CDR3 region has 17 residues. V trimming: 0 bases; J trimming: 6 bases; junction bases outside the gene matches: 11. Per germline, CDR1 DFQATT and CDR2 SNEGSKA (reference sequence). The CDR3 DNA sequence: TGCAGTGCTAGAGAACGGCTTAGGGGACAGGGGGCGCATGGCTACACCTTC. It translates to CSARERLRGQGAHGYTF.

The genes are TRBV4-1 and TRBJ2-7, with D tentatively TRBD1 (5 bases). V dropped 4 bases and J dropped 2 bases, with 12 bases sitting between them. The germline V gene has CDR1 MGHRA and CDR2 YSYEKL. This CDR3 spans 14 amino acids. The CDR3 spells CASSPLSRAYEQYF. CDR3 nucleotides: TGCGCCAGCAGCCCCCTAAGCAGGGCCTACGAGCAGTACTTC.

A few counts support this clonotype. V gene TRBV12-5 combines with J gene TRBJ1-5, with D possibly being TRBD1 (5 bases). The CDR3 runs to 16 residues. The germline V and J ends were trimmed by 0 bases and 3 bases, with 12 bases remaining between them. Germline CDR1 LGHNT, CDR2 FRNRAP. CDR3 protein: CASGLVKTADNQPQHF. In nucleotides, the CDR3 is TGTGCTAGTGGTTTGGTAAAGACAGCTGACAATCAGCCCCAGCATTTT. Full variable domain (remainder filled in from reference TRBV12-5 and TRBJ1-5): DARVTQTPRHKVTEMGQEVTMRCQPILGHNTVFWYRQTMMQGLELLAYFRNRAPLDDSGMPKDRFSAEMPDATLATLKIQPSEPRDSAVYFCASGLVKTADNQPQHFGDGTRLSIL.

J is TRBJ2-1 and V is TRBV20-1; perhaps TRBD2 as D (6 bases). The V gene lost 1 base and the J gene lost 0 bases, with 19 bases spanning the gap. This CDR3 spans 18 amino acids. CDR1 is DFQATT, CDR2 SNEGSKA, per germline (reference sequence). CDR3 protein: CSARVQLAVSSSYNEQFF. CDR3 coding DNA: TGCAGTGCTAGAGTTCAACTAGCCGTTTCGAGCTCCTACAATGAGCAGTTCTTC.

In its sample, this clonotype was seen a few times. CDR3 in DNA: TGTGCCAGCAGCTTAGAAGCTGGACTTCACAATGAGCAGTTCTTC. Its translation is CASSLEAGLHNEQFF. The chain combines TRBV7-6 with TRBJ2-1; possibly TRBD2 for D (5 bases). Germline-derived CDR1 and CDR2 are SGHVS and FNYEAQ. The CDR3 is 15 residues long. With 1 base removed from V and 5 bases from J, the gap between germline ends came to 12 bases.